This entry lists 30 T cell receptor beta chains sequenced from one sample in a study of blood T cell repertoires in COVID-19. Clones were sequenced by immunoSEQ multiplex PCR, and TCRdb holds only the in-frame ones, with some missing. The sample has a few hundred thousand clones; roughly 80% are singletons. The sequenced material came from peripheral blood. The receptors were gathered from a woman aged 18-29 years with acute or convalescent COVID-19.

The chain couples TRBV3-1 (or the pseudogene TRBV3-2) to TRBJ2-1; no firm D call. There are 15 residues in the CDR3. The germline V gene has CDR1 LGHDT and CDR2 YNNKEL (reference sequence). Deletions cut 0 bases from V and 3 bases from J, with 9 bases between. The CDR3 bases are TGTGCCAGCAGCCAAGATCGTAACTACTACAATGAGCAGTTCTTC. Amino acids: CASSQDRNYYNEQFF.

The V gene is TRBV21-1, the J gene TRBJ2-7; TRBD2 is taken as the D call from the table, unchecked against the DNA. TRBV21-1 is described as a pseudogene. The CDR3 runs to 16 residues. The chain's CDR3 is CASSKSGTPTATEQYF. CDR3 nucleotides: TGTGCCAGCAGCAAAAGCGGGACTCCAACCGCTACCGAGCAGTACTTC.

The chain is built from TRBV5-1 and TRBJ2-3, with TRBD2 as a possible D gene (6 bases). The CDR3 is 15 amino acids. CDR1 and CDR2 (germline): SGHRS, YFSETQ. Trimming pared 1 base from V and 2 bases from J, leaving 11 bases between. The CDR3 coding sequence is TGCGCCAGCAGCTTGAATGGGGGGTCCACAGATACGCAGTATTTT. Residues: CASSLNGGSTDTQYF.

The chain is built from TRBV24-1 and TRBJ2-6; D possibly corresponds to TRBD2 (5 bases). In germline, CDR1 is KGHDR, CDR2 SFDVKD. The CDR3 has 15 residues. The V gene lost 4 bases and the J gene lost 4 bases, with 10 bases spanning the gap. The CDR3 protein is CATSETGTGANVLTF. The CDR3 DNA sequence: TGTGCCACCAGTGAGACGGGAACCGGGGCCAACGTCCTGACTTTC.

In DNA, the CDR3 is TGTGCCAGCAGTTGGACTAGCGGGAGTTCCGATGAGCAGTTCTTC. It translates to CASSWTSGSSDEQFF. The V gene is TRBV28, the J gene TRBJ2-1; 13 nucleotides line up with TRBD2. J was trimmed by 8 bases and V by 4 bases; bases with no gene match: 5. The CDR3 sequence is 15 residues long. Germline CDR1 MDHEN, CDR2 SYDVKM.

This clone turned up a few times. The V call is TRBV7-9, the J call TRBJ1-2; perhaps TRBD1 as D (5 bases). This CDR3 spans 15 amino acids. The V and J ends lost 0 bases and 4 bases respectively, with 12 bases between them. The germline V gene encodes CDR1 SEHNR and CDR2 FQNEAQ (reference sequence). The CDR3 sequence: CASSLADRPGYGYTF. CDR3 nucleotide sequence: TGTGCCAGCAGCTTAGCTGACAGACCCGGCTATGGCTACACCTTC.

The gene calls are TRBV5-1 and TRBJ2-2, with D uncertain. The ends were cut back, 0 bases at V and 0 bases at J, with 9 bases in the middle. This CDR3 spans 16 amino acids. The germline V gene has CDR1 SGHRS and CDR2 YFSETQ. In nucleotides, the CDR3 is TGCGCCAGCAGCTTGGATCCAGCGTCGAACACCGGGGAGCTGTTTTTT. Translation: CASSLDPASNTGELFF.

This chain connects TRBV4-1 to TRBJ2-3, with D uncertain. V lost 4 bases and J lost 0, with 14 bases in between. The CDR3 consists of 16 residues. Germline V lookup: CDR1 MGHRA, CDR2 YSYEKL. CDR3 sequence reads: CASSPIRRVSTDTQYF. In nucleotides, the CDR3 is TGCGCCAGCAGCCCAATCCGCCGGGTAAGCACAGATACGCAGTATTTT.

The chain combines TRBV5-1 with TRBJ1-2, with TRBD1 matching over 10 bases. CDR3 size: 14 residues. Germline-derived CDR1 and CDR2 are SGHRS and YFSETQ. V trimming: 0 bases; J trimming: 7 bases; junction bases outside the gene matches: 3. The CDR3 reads CASSLAGTGVGYTF. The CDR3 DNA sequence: TGCGCCAGCAGCTTGGCTGGGACAGGGGTTGGCTACACCTTC.

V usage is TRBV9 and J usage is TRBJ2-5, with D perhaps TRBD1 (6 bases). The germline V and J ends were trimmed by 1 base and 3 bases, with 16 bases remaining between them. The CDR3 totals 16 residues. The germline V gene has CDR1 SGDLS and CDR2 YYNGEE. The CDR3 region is CASSVSVGAPEETQYF. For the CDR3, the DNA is TGTGCCAGCAGCGTATCCGTGGGGGCTCCGGAAGAGACCCAGTACTTC.

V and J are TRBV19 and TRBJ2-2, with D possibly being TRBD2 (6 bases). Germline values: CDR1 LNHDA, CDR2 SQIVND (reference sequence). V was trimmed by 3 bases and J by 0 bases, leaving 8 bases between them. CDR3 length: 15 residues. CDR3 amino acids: CASSMGLTNTGELFF. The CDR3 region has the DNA TGTGCCAGTAGTATGGGACTCACGAACACCGGGGAGCTGTTTTTT.

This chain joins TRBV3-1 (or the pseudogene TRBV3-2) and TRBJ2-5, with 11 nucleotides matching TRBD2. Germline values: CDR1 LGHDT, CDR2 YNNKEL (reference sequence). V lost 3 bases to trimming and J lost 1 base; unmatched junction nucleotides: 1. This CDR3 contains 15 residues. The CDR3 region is CASSQGLAAQETQYF. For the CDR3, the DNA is TGTGCCAGCAGCCAGGGACTAGCGGCCCAAGAGACCCAGTACTTC.

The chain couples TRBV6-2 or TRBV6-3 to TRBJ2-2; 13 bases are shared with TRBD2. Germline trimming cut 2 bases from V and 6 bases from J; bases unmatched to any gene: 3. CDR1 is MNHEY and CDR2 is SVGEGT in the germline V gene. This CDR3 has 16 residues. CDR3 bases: TGTGCCAGCAGTTACCGGACTAGCGGGAGTTCCGGGGAGCTGTTTTTT. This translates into CASSYRTSGSSGELFF.

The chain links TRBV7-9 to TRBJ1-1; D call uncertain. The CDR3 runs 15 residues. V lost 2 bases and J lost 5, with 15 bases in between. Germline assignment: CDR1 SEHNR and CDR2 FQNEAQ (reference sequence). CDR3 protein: CASSLSASLRTEAFF. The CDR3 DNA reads TGTGCCAGCAGCTTATCGGCCAGTTTGAGGACTGAAGCTTTCTTT.

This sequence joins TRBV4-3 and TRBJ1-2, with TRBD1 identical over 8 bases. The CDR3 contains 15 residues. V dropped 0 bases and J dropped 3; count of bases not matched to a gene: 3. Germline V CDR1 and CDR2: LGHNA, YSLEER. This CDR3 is CASSQEAGGHYGYTF. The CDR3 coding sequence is TGCGCCAGCAGCCAAGAAGCAGGGGGCCACTATGGCTACACCTTC.

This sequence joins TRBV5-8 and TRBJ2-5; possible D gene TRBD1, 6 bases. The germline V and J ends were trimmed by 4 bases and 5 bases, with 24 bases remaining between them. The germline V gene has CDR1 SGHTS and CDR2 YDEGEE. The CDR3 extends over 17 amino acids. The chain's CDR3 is CASSPEWGTIRLETQYF. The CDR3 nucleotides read TGTGCCAGCAGCCCGGAGTGGGGGACAATCAGGTTGGAGACCCAGTACTTC.

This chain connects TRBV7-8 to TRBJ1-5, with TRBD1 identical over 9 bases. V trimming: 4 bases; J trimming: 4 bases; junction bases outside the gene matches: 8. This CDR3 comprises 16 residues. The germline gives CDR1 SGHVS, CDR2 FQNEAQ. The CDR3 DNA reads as TGTGCCAGCAGCTCCGCCTTGGACAGGGGAAATCAGCCCCAGCATTTT. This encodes CASSSALDRGNQPQHF.

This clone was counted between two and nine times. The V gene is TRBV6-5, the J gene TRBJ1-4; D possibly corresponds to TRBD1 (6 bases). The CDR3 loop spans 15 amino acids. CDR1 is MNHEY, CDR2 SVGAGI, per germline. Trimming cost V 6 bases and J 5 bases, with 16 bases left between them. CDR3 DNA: TGTGCCAGCAGCCCCTTCGGGACAAAGAATGAAAAACTGTTTTTT. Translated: CASSPFGTKNEKLFF.

The CDR3 sequence: CATSSSGRSLAGGSYNEQFF. The CDR3 nucleotides are TGTGCCACCAGCAGTAGTGGACGGTCCCTAGCGGGAGGGTCCTACAATGAGCAGTTCTTC. The chain recombines TRBV15 with TRBJ2-1, with 12 bases lining up with TRBD2. V lost 3 bases and J lost 1; bases outside the gene matches: 13. The CDR3 extends over 20 amino acids. The germline CDR1 and CDR2 sequences are LNHNV and YYDKDF (reference sequence).

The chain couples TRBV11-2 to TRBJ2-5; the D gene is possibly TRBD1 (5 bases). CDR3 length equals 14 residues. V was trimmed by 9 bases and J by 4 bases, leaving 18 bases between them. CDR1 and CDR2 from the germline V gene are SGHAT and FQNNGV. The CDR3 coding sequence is TGTGCCAGTGGAATGGGGCTTGAGATAGAGACCCAGTACTTC. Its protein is CASGMGLEIETQYF.

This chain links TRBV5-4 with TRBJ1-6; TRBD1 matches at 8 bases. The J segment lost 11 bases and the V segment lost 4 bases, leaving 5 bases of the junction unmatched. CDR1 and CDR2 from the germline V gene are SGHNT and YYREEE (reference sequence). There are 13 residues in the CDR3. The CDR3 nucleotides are TGTGCCAGCAGCCCGGACAGGGTTGCACCCCTCCACTTT. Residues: CASSPDRVAPLHF.

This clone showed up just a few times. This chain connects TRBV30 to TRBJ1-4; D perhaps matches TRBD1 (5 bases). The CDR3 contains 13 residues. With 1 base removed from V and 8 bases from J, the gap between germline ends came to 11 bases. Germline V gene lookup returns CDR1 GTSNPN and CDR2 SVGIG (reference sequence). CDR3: CAWSGGRGEKLFF. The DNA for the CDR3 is TGTGCCTGGAGTGGGGGCCGGGGGGAAAAACTGTTTTTT.

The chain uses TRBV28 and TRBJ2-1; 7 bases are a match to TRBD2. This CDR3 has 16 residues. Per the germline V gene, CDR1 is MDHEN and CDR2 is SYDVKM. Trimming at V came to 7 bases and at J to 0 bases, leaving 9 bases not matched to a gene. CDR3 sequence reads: CASTSSSGSSYNEQFF. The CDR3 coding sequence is TGTGCCAGCACCTCTTCTAGCGGAAGCTCCTACAATGAGCAGTTCTTC.

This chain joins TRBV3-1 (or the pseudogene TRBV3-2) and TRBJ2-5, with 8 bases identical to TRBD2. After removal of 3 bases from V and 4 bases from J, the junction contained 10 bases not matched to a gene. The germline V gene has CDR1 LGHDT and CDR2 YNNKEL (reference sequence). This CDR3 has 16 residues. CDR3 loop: CASSQVWREEIETQYF. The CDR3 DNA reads TGTGCCAGCAGCCAGGTGTGGCGGGAGGAAATAGAGACCCAGTACTTC.

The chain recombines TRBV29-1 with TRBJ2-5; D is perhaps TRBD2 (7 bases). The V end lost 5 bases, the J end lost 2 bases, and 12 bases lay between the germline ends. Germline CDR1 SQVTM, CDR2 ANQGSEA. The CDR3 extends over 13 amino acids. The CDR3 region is CSVLGGPQETQYF. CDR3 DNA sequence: TGCAGCGTTCTGGGGGGGCCTCAAGAGACCCAGTACTTC.

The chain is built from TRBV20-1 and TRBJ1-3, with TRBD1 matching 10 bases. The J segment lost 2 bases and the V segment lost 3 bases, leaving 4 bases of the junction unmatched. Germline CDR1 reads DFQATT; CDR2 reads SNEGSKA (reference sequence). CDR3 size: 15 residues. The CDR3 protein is CSASGGTGAGNTIYF. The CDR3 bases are TGCAGTGCTAGTGGGGGGACAGGGGCTGGAAACACCATATATTTT.

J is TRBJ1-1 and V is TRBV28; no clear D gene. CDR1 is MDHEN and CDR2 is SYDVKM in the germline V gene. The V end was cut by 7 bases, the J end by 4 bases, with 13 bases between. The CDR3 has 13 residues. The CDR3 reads CASTLGRVTEAFF. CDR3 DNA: TGTGCCAGCACCCTCGGGAGGGTCACTGAAGCTTTCTTT.

The CDR3 loop is CASSESRLAGELDTQYF. CDR3 DNA sequence: TGCGCCAGCAGTGAGTCGAGGCTAGCGGGAGAATTAGATACGCAGTATTTT. This rearrangement joins TRBV10-2 to TRBJ2-3, with TRBD2 matching 10 bases. Trimming removed 0 bases from V and 5 bases from J; junction bases left unmatched: 8. Germline V lookup: CDR1 WSHSY, CDR2 SAAADI. The CDR3 sequence is 17 residues long.

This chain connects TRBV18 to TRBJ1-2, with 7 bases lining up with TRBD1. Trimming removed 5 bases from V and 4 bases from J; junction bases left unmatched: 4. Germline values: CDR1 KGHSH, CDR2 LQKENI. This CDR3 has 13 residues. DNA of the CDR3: TGTGCCAGCTCAACCGGGACAGCCTATGGCTACACCTTC. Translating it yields CASSTGTAYGYTF.

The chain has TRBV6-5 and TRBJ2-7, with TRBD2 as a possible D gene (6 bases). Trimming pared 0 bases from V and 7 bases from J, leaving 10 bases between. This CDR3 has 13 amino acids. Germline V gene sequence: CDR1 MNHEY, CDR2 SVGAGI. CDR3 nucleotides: TGTGCCAGCAGTTACTCGCGGGGCGGGGAGCAGTACTTC. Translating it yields CASSYSRGGEQYF.